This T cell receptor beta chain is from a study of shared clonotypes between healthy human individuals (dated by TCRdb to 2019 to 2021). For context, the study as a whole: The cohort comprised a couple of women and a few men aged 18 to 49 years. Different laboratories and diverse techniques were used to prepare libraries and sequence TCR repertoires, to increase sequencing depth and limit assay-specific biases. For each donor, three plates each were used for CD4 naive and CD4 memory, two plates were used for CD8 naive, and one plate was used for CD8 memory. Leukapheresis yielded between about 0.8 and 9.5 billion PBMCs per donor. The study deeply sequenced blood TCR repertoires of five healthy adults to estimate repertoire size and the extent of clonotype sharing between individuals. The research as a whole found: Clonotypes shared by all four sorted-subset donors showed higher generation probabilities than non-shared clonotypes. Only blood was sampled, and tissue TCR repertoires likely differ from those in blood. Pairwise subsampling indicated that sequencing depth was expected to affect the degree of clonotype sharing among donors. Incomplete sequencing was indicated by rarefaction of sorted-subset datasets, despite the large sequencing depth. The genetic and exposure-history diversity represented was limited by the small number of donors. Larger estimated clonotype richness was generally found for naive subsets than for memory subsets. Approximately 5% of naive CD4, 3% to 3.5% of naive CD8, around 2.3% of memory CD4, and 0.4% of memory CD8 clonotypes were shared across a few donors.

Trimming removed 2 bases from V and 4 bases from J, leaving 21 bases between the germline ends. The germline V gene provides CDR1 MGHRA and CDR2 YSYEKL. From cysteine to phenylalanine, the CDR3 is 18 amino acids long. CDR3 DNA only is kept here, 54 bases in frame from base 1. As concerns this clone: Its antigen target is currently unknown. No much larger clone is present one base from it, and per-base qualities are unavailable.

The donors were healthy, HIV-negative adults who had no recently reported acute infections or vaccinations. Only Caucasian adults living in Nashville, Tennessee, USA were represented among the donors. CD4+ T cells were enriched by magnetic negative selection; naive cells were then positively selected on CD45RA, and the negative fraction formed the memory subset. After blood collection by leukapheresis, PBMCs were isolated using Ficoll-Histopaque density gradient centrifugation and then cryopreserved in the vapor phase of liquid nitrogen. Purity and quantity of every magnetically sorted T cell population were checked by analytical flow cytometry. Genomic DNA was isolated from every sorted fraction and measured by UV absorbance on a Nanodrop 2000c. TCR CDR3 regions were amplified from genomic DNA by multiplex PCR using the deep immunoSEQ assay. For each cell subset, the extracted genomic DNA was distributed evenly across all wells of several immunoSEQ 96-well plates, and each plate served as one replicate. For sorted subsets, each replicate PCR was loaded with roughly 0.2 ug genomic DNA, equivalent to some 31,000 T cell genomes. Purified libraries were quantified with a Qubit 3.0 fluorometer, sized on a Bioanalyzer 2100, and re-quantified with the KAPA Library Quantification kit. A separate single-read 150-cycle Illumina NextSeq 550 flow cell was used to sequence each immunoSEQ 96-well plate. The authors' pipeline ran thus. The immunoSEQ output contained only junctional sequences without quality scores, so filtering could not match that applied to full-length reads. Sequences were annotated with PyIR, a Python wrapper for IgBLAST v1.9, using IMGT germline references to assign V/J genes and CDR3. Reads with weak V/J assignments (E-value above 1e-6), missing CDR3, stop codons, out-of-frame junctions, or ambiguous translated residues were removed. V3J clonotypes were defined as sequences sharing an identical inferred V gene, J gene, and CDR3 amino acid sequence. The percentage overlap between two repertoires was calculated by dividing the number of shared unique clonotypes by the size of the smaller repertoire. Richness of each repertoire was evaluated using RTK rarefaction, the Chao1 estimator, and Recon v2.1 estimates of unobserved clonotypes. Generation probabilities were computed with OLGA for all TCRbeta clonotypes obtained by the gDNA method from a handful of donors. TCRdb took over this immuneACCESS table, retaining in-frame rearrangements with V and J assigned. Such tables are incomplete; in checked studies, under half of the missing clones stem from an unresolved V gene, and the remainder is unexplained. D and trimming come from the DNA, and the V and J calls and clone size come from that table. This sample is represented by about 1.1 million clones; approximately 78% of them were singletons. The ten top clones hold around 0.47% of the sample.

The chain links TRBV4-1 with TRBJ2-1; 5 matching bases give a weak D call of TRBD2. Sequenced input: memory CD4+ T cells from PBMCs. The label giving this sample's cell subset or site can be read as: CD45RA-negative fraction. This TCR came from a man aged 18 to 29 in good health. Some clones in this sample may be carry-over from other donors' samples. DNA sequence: TGCGCCAGCAGCCAATCCGGACTTCCCCTCCCCCTTTACAATGAGCAGTTCTTC. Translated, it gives CASSQSGLPLPLYNEQFF.